The 25 T cell receptor beta chains reported below all come from one sample, sequenced in a study of CD8+ T cells in alopecia areata. As for treatment: oral pan-JAK inhibitor, 5-10 mg twice daily. Extracted RNA was reverse transcribed, and the resulting cDNA served as sequencing template. Clones were read by immunoSEQ multiplex PCR, and TCRdb kept only the in-frame ones, dropping some. The sample lists roughly 120,000 clones, about three fifths occurring once. The sequencing used CD8+ T cells sorted from blood, collected at week 4, from a patient treated with tofacitinib. The receptor source for this set is a human donor with alopecia areata.

In its sample, this clone was seen once. The chain links TRBV27 to TRBJ2-7; D is undetermined. Germline V gene data show CDR1 as MNHEY and CDR2 as SMNVEV (reference sequence). V was cut by 2 bases and J by 5 bases, with 7 bases left in between. The CDR3 consists of 12 residues. CDR3 amino acids: CASSLSGDEQYF. The CDR3 nucleotides read TGTGCCAGCAGTTTAAGTGGGGACGAGCAGTACTTC.

The V and J genes are TRBV13 and TRBJ1-6; D ambiguous. V lost 0 bases and J lost 6, with 12 bases in between. Germline loops: CDR1 PRHDT, CDR2 FYEKMQ (reference sequence). The CDR3 has 16 amino acids. The CDR3 reads CASSLGETVTNSPLHF. CDR3 in DNA: TGTGCCAGCAGCTTAGGAGAAACAGTAACTAATTCACCCCTCCACTTT.

This clone was detected once. The V and J genes are TRBV30 and TRBJ2-3, with D possibly being TRBD1 (5 bases). The V end lost 1 base, the J end lost 4 bases, and 12 bases lay between the germline ends. The CDR3 consists of 14 residues. Germline V gene data show CDR1 as GTSNPN and CDR2 as SVGIG (reference sequence). CDR3 sequence reads: CAWSEGRGPDTQYF. DNA for the CDR3: TGTGCCTGGAGTGAAGGTAGGGGCCCAGATACGCAGTATTTT.

V usage is TRBV23-1 and J usage is TRBJ2-5; 9 bases fit TRBD1. TRBV23-1 is assigned to the ORF class and has an uncertain function. Germline trimming cut 5 bases from V and 1 base from J; bases unmatched to any gene: 8. This CDR3 has 16 residues. Here the CDR3 reads CASSTGQGTGQETQYF. For the CDR3, the DNA is TGCGCCAGCAGTACGGGACAGGGAACCGGCCAAGAGACCCAGTACTTC.

Only one count was recorded for this clone. The chain combines TRBV27 with TRBJ1-6; TRBD1 matches 10 bases. The CDR3 is 14 residues long. Germline V lookup: CDR1 MNHEY, CDR2 SMNVEV (reference sequence). V lost 6 bases, J lost 9 bases, and 5 bases stayed unmatched. The CDR3 here is CASSLRQGASPLHF. CDR3 nucleotide sequence: TGTGCCAGCAGCCTACGACAGGGGGCTTCACCCCTCCACTTT.

The genes are TRBV5-1 and TRBJ2-1; 7 positions agree with TRBD2. The germline V gene has CDR1 SGHRS and CDR2 YFSETQ. The J segment lost 8 bases and the V segment lost 0 bases, leaving 14 bases of the junction unmatched. The CDR3 is 17 amino acids. DNA for the CDR3: TGCGCCAGCAGCTTGGTTCCTAGCGGTCGGATTAACGATGAGCAGTTCTTC. Protein: CASSLVPSGRINDEQFF.

This chain connects TRBV5-1 to TRBJ2-7; D is ambiguous. The germline gives CDR1 SGHRS, CDR2 YFSETQ. The CDR3 is made up of 12 amino acids. Deletions cut 3 bases from V and 6 bases from J, with 10 bases between. The CDR3 DNA follows: TGCGCCAGCAGCTCCAATTTCGTCGAGCAGTACTTC. Its protein is CASSSNFVEQYF.

The chain has TRBV27 and TRBJ2-6, with 8 bases fitting TRBD1. The CDR3 loop spans 15 amino acids. Germline V gene data show CDR1 as MNHEY and CDR2 as SMNVEV (reference sequence). The J segment lost 4 bases and the V segment lost 6 bases, leaving 5 bases of the junction unmatched. CDR3 sequence reads: CASSLTGDGANVLTF. The DNA for the CDR3 is TGTGCCAGCAGCCTGACAGGGGACGGGGCCAACGTCCTGACTTTC.

In the case of this clone: Other DNA variants within this sample encode the same CDR3. V and J are TRBV30 and TRBJ1-1; no clear D. The germline CDR1 and CDR2 sequences are GTSNPN and SVGIG (reference sequence). The CDR3 loop spans 13 amino acids. The germline V and J ends were trimmed by 0 bases and 2 bases, with 7 bases remaining between them. The DNA for the CDR3 is TGTGCCTGGAGTGTACTGGGCAACACTGAAGCTTTCTTT. Its protein is CAWSVLGNTEAFF.

Only a few counts were recorded for this clone. V is TRBV29-1 and J is TRBJ1-1; D unclear. The CDR3 is 16 residues long. Germline CDR1 and CDR2: SQVTM and ANQGSEA. The V end lost 1 base, the J end lost 4 bases, and 19 bases lay between the germline ends. DNA of the CDR3: TGCAGCGTTGAAGCCTCTCCGACAAGGATGGGCACTGAAGCTTTCTTT. It encodes CSVEASPTRMGTEAFF.

The J gene is TRBJ2-7, the V gene TRBV29-1; D possibly uses TRBD1 or TRBD2 (5 bases each). Looked up from germline, CDR1 is SQVTM and CDR2 is ANQGSEA. With 0 bases removed from V and 5 bases from J, the gap between germline ends came to 11 bases. This CDR3 has 13 amino acids. CDR3 sequence reads: CSVEDGTWDEQYF. The DNA of the CDR3 is TGCAGCGTTGAAGACGGGACCTGGGACGAGCAGTACTTC.

V is TRBV30 and J is TRBJ2-7; D may be TRBD1 (5 bases). With 6 bases removed from V and 4 bases from J, the gap between germline ends came to 19 bases. The germline CDR1 and CDR2 sequences are GTSNPN and SVGIG (reference sequence). CDR3 length: 14 amino acids. This chain's CDR3 is CACSPAGWMYEQYF. CDR3 nucleotide sequence: TGTGCCTGTTCTCCGGCAGGGTGGATGTACGAGCAGTACTTC.

In its sample, this clone was seen a few times. This chain connects TRBV29-1 to TRBJ2-2; D remains ambiguous. This CDR3 contains 13 residues. V was shortened by 4 bases and J by 3 bases, with 9 bases between the two germline ends. Germline V CDR1 and CDR2: SQVTM, ANQGSEA. Written as DNA, the CDR3 is TGCAGCGTTGTTAGGTTCGACACCGGGGAGCTGTTTTTT. It yields the protein CSVVRFDTGELFF.

The chain joins TRBV29-1 to TRBJ2-1; D is unresolved. Germline V gives CDR1 SQVTM, CDR2 ANQGSEA. The CDR3 runs to 14 residues. The V end lost 1 base, the J end lost 6 bases, and 13 bases lay between the germline ends. The CDR3 DNA reads as TGCAGCGTTGAAGCCGGACGGACGTCCAATGAGCAGTTCTTC. Amino acid sequence: CSVEAGRTSNEQFF.

This clone was seen a handful of times. The rearrangement uses TRBV9 and TRBJ2-1; TRBD1 matches at 10 bases. The CDR3 runs to 15 residues. The trim removed 2 bases at V and 9 bases at J, leaving 8 bases unmatched. Germline lookup yields CDR1 SGDLS and CDR2 YYNGEE. Here the CDR3 reads CASSVGQGEFVEQFF. The CDR3 coding sequence is TGTGCCAGCAGCGTCGGACAGGGGGAGTTCGTTGAGCAGTTCTTC. Full variable domain (missing parts from reference TRBV9 and TRBJ2-1): DSGVTQTPKHLITATGQRVTLRCSPRSGDLSVYWYQQSLDQGLQFLIQYYNGEERAKGNILERFSAQQFPDLHSELNLSSLELGDSALYFCASSVGQGEFVEQFFGPGTRLTVL.

In this sample, this clone turned up once. This chain joins TRBV29-1 and TRBJ1-2; the D is unclear. From germline, CDR1 is SQVTM and CDR2 ANQGSEA. Trimming shortened V by 7 bases and J by 4 bases, and 10 bases separated the two germline ends. The CDR3 runs 11 residues. The CDR3 sequence is CSARTLYGYTF. CDR3 bases: TGCAGCGCCCGGACCCTCTATGGCTACACCTTC.

The chain recombines TRBV29-1 with TRBJ2-7; D is uncertain. Between the trimmed V and J ends, which lost 2 bases and 3 bases, there was a span of 8 bases. Germline values: CDR1 SQVTM, CDR2 ANQGSEA. The CDR3 contains 12 residues. The CDR3 here is CSVELGSYEQYF. The DNA of the CDR3 is TGCAGCGTTGAATTGGGCAGCTACGAGCAGTACTTC.

V usage is TRBV29-1 and J usage is TRBJ1-1; the match to TRBD1 covers 8 bases. Per the germline V gene, CDR1 is SQVTM and CDR2 is ANQGSEA. The CDR3 runs 15 residues. With V trimmed by 1 base and J by 3 bases, 7 bases remained unmatched. CDR3 nucleotide sequence: TGCAGCGTTGAAGTGGGGGAGACAGGGGACACTGAAGCTTTCTTT. Its translation: CSVEVGETGDTEAFF.

The chain uses TRBV4-3 and TRBJ1-1, with 9 bases that match TRBD1. J gave up 1 base and V 3 bases, and 3 bases lay outside the gene matches. CDR3 length: 15 amino acids. In germline, CDR1 is LGHNA, CDR2 YSLEER. The CDR3 nucleotides are TGCGCCAGCAGCCAGGACAGGGGCAGGAACACTGAAGCTTTCTTT. It translates to CASSQDRGRNTEAFF.

The chain recombines TRBV13 with TRBJ2-7; the D is unclear. Germline lookup yields CDR1 PRHDT and CDR2 FYEKMQ (reference sequence). V shed 0 bases and J shed 6 bases, with 12 bases lying between them. There are 14 residues in the CDR3. This CDR3 reads CASSLGPGLAEQYF. Written as DNA, the CDR3 is TGTGCCAGCAGCTTAGGTCCCGGATTAGCCGAGCAGTACTTC.

A few counts support this clone. The V call is TRBV5-1, the J call TRBJ2-6; D unresolved. Looked up from germline, CDR1 is SGHRS and CDR2 is YFSETQ. Trimming shortened V by 7 bases and J by 1 base, and 9 bases separated the two germline ends. This CDR3 comprises 14 residues. Here the CDR3 DNA reads TGCGCCAGCCTGAGAGAATCTGGGGCCAACGTCCTGACTTTC. This gives the protein CASLRESGANVLTF.

The V call is TRBV30, the J call TRBJ2-7; D unclear. CDR3 length: 14 amino acids. Trimming pared 5 bases from V and 0 bases from J, leaving 14 bases between. Germline V lookup: CDR1 GTSNPN, CDR2 SVGIG (reference sequence). The CDR3 region has the DNA TGTGCCTGGGGCCGGTCGGGCTTCTCCTACGAGCAGTACTTC. This codes for CAWGRSGFSYEQYF.

This clone showed up just a few times. The chain carries TRBV4-1 and TRBJ1-5; no clear D. V gave up 2 bases and J gave up 5 bases, with 7 bases separating them. Per the germline V gene, CDR1 is MGHRA and CDR2 is YSYEKL. The CDR3 contains 13 residues. CDR3: CASSQQTDQPQHF. The CDR3 nucleotides are TGCGCCAGCAGCCAACAGACTGATCAGCCCCAGCATTTT.

The chain couples TRBV30 to TRBJ1-4; D gene unclear. V shed 0 bases and J shed 6 bases, with 14 bases lying between them. Germline lookup yields CDR1 GTSNPN and CDR2 SVGIG (reference sequence). CDR3 length: 15 residues. The CDR3 region has the DNA TGTGCCTGGAGTGTACCAAGGGTTCGGGATGAAAAACTGTTTTTT. Translation gives CAWSVPRVRDEKLFF.

This clone is labeled medium-sized. This likely stems from a read error, as it lies one base from a far larger clone. Other DNA sequences within the sample encode an identical CDR3. The rearrangement links TRBV5-4 to TRBJ2-7; D might be TRBD2 (5 bases). The CDR3 totals 16 residues. Trimming took 4 bases from V and 1 from J, leaving 18 bases between them. From germline, CDR1 is SGHNT and CDR2 YYREEE (reference sequence). In nucleotides, the CDR3 is TGTGCCAGCAGCCATTCGTTCGGGGAAGCGTCCTACGAGCAGTACTTC. Its translation: CASSHSFGEASYEQYF.